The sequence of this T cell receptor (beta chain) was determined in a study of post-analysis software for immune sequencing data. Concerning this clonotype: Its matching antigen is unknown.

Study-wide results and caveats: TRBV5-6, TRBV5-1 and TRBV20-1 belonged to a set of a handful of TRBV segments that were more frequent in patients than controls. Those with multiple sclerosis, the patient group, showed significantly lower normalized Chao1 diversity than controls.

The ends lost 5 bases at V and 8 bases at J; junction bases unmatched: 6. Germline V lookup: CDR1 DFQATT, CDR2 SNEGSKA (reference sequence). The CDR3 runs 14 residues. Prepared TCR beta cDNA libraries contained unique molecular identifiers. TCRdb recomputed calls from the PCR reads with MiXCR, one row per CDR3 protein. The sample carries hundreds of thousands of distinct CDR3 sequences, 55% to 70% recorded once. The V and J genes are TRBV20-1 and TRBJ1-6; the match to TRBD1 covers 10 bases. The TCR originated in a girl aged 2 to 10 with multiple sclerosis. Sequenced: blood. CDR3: CSASPGTGDSPLHF. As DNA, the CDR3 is TGCAGTGCTTCTCCCGGGACAGGGGATTCACCCCTCCACTTT.